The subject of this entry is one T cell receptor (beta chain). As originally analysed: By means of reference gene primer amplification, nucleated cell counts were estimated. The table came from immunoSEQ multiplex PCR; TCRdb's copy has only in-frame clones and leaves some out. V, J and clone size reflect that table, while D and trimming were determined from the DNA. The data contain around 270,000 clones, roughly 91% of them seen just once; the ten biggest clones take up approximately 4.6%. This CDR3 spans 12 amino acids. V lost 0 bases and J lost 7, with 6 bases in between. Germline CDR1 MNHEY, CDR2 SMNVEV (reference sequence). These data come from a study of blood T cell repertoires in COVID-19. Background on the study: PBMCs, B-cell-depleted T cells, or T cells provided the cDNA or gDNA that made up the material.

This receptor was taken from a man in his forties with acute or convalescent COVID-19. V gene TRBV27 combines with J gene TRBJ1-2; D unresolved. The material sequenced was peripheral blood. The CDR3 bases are TGTGCCAGCAGTTTATCCGGGGTTGGCTACACCTTC. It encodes CASSLSGVGYTF.